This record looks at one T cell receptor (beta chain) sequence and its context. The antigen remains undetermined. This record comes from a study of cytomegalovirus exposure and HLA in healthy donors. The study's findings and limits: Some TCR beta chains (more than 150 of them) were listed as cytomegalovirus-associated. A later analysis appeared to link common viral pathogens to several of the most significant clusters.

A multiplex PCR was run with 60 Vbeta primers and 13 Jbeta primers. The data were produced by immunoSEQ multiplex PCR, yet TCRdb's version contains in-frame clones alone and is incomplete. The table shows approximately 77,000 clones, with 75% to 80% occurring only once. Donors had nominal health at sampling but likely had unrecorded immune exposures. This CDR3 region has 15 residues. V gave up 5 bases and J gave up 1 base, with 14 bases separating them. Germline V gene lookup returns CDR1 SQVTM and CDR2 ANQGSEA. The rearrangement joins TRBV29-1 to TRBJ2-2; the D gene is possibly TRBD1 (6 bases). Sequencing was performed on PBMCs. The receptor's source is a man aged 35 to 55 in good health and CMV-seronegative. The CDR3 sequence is CSVSTLTGNTGELFF. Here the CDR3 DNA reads TGCAGCGTTTCCACTCTGACAGGGAACACCGGGGAGCTGTTTTTT.